This TCR beta chain emerged from a study of regulatory and conventional T cells in RAG deficiency. The CDR3 has 16 residues. The V gene lost 3 bases and the J gene lost 0 bases, with 14 bases spanning the gap. Germline loops: CDR1 PRHDT, CDR2 FYEKMQ (reference sequence). Data came from immunoSEQ multiplex PCR; TCRdb stores just in-frame clones and leaves some out. This sample has some 1,300 clones; around four fifths occur once, and the top ten carry 6% to 8%. Blood CD4+ CD25-low CD127-high conventional T cells supplied the genomic DNA template. The chain uses TRBV13 and TRBJ1-2; D is unclear. The TCR comes from a human donor with RAG deficiency presenting as severe combined immunodeficiency. Sequenced sample: CD4+ effector T cells sorted from blood. The CDR3 is CASSFNWVRANYGYTF. In DNA form, the CDR3 reads TGTGCCAGCAGCTTTAATTGGGTACGAGCTAACTATGGCTACACCTTC. Full variable domain (remainder filled in from reference TRBV13 and TRBJ1-2): AAGVIQSPRHLIKEKRETATLKCYPIPRHDTVYWYQQGPGQDPQFLISFYEKMQSDKGSIPDRFSAQQFSDYHSELNMSSLELGDSALYFCASSFNWVRANYGYTFGSGTRLTVV.